The 12 T cell receptor beta chains in this list originate from one sample, sequenced in a study of early T cells in non-severe SARS-CoV-2 infection. TCRdb ran MiXCR on the 5' RACE reads and lists one entry per CDR3 protein. This sample carries about 25,000 distinct CDR3 sequences, roughly 6% of them seen once, and the ten largest clones take 2% to 2.5%. The specimen was whole blood. These receptor sequences come from an adult who was a healthcare worker with PCR-confirmed SARS-CoV-2 infection or an uninfected control (not recorded which).

In its sample, this clonotype was seen many times. The chain recombines TRBV24-1 with TRBJ2-1; D is unresolved. The CDR3 extends over 15 amino acids. Germline assignment: CDR1 KGHDR and CDR2 SFDVKD. Trimming pared 5 bases from V and 3 bases from J, leaving 13 bases between. CDR3 amino acids: CATSGSQVDYNEQFF. CDR3 coding DNA: TGTGCCACCAGTGGGTCCCAGGTGGACTACAATGAGCAGTTCTTC.

The chain combines TRBV20-1 with TRBJ2-6, with D hard to call. Germline V lookup: CDR1 DFQATT, CDR2 SNEGSKA (reference sequence). CDR3 size: 13 residues. The V and J ends lost 5 bases and 1 base respectively, with 6 bases between them. The CDR3 region has the DNA TGCAGTGCTTCCCTTTCTGGGGCCAACGTCCTGACTTTC. This sequence encodes CSASLSGANVLTF.

Ten or more counts support this clonotype. CDR3 region: CAIREIGGQGGTGELFF. CDR3 sequence (DNA): TGTGCCATCAGGGAGATTGGGGGACAGGGCGGCACCGGGGAGCTGTTTTTT. The J gene is TRBJ2-2, the V gene TRBV10-3; TRBD1 aligns across 9 bases. The V gene's germline CDR1 is ENHRY and CDR2 SYGVKD. The V gene end was trimmed by 6 bases and the J gene end by 4 bases; junction bases not matched to a gene: 12. This CDR3 is built from 17 residues.

This clonotype appeared many times. The genes are TRBV27 and TRBJ2-5, with 10 bases that match TRBD2. Germline loops: CDR1 MNHEY, CDR2 SMNVEV (reference sequence). This CDR3 is 15 amino acids long. The V segment lost 6 bases and the J segment 4 bases; nucleotides outside the gene matches: 8. This CDR3 is CASRLLAGGVETQYF. DNA of the CDR3: TGTGCCAGCAGACTCTTAGCGGGGGGAGTAGAGACCCAGTACTTC.

This clonotype was observed a handful of times. The rearrangement links TRBV7-8 to TRBJ2-7, with D maybe TRBD1 (5 bases). This CDR3 has 13 amino acids. Germline loops: CDR1 SGHVS, CDR2 FQNEAQ. Trimming removed 4 bases from V and 5 bases from J, with 12 bases in between. The CDR3 here is CASSSGYRDEQYF. In nucleotides, the CDR3 is TGTGCCAGCAGCTCAGGGTATCGGGACGAGCAGTACTTC.

The chain combines TRBV19 with TRBJ2-6; 7 bases fit TRBD1. CDR1 LNHDA and CDR2 SQIVND come from the germline V gene (reference sequence). The CDR3 covers 15 residues. V was clipped by 4 bases and J by 2 bases; unmatched bases: 2. The CDR3 is CASSNTGAGANVLTF. The CDR3 DNA is TGTGCCAGTAGTAACACAGGGGCTGGGGCCAACGTCCTGACTTTC.

The chain has TRBV7-9 and TRBJ1-1; D unresolved. The CDR3 totals 14 residues. The germline CDR1 and CDR2 sequences are SEHNR and FQNEAQ (reference sequence). V was shortened by 6 bases and J by 0 bases, with 11 bases between the two germline ends. In DNA form, the CDR3 reads TGTGCCAGCAGGAAGGGAGAGATGAACACTGAAGCTTTCTTT. Translated, it gives CASRKGEMNTEAFF.

This clonotype was seen repeatedly, ten times or more. The genes are TRBV7-2 and TRBJ2-3; 9 bases are shared with TRBD2. Losses at the gene ends were 1 base for V and 9 bases for J; bases not matched to a gene: 11. The germline V gene encodes CDR1 SGHTA and CDR2 FQGNSA. CDR3 length: 16 amino acids. The CDR3 here is CASSLEFGGGASTQYF. In DNA, the CDR3 is TGTGCCAGCAGCTTAGAGTTTGGCGGGGGGGCCTCCACGCAGTATTTT. Filled out from reference TRBV7-2 and TRBJ2-3, the complete variable domain reads GAGVSQSPSNKVTEKGKDVELRCDPISGHTALYWYRQSLGQGLEFLIYFQGNSAPDKSGLPSDRFSAERTGGSVSTLTIQRTQQEDSAVYLCASSLEFGGGASTQYFGPGTRLTVL.

Concerning this clonotype itself: Being one base from a much bigger clone, this may be a read error. The rearrangement links TRBV6-5 to TRBJ1-1; no clear D gene. Germline assignment: CDR1 MNHEY and CDR2 SVGAGI. The length of the CDR3 is 14 residues. The CDR3 loop reads CASSYGSENTEVFF. The DNA for the CDR3 is TGTGCCAGCAGTTATGGATCGGAAAACACTGAAGTTTTCTTT.

The CDR3, as DNA: TGTGCCAGCAGTCTCCGACAGGAAGCTTTCTTT. Amino acids: CASSLRQEAFF. The V gene is TRBV12-3 or TRBV12-4, the J gene TRBJ1-1; a weak D match, TRBD1 (5 bases). The CDR3 has 11 amino acids. V was pared by 5 bases and J by 8 bases, with 9 bases between.

This clonotype is categorized as medium-sized. This CDR3 is CASTYRLGNNEQFF. CDR3 sequence (DNA): TGTGCCAGCACCTACCGGTTGGGAAACAATGAGCAGTTCTTC. V usage is TRBV11-2 and J usage is TRBJ2-1; D remains unclear. Germline values: CDR1 SGHAT, CDR2 FQNNGV. V lost 7 bases, J lost 5 bases, and 15 bases lay in between. This CDR3 has 14 residues.

By share of the sample, this clonotype is medium-sized (0.01 to 0.1%). This chain joins TRBV7-2 and TRBJ1-1; D remains unclear. The CDR3 is 15 residues long. Germline lookup yields CDR1 SGHTA and CDR2 FQGNSA. V lost 5 bases to trimming and J lost 5 bases, with 18 bases between them. CDR3 bases: TGTGCCAGCAGCCCCAGCCTGTCGGCGTCGACTGAAGCTTTCTTT. It specifies CASSPSLSASTEAFF.